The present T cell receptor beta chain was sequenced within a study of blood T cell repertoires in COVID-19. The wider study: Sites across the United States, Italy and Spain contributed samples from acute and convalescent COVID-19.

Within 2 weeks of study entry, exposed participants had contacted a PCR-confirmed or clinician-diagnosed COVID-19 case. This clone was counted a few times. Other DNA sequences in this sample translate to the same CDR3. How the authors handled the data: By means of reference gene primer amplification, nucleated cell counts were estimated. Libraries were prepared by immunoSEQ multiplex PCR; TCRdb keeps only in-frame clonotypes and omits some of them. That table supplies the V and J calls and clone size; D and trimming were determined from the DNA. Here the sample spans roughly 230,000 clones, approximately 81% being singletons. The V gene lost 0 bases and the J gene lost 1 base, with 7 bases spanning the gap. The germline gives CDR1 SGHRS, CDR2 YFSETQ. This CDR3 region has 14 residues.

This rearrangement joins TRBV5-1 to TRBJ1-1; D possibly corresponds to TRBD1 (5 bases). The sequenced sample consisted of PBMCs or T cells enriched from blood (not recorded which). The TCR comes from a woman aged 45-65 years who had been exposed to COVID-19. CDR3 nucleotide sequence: TGCGCCAGCAGCTTGGTCGGGGGGAACACTGAAGCTTTCTTT. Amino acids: CASSLVGGNTEAFF.